These T cell receptor beta chains were read from a single sample in a study of metastatic and nonmetastatic thyroid tumors. With MiXCR, TCRdb reprocessed the PCR reads. The repertoire has about 7,200 clones, roughly 35% of them found once; the top ten carry 40%. The sample was tumor tissue. These receptors originate from a female donor with papillary thyroid cancer or a benign thyroid nodule (not recorded which). Some clones in this sample may be carry-over from other donors' samples. Both conserved end residues are part of each CDR3. Fields, in order: D gene, clone size, J gene, V gene, CDR3 length, CDR3 DNA, CDR3 protein. D genes are given only for firm matches. The listing skips clone size in some rows; elsewhere it reads once, few, many or a size class.

d_gene: .
abundance: few
j_gene: TRBJ2-3
v_gene: TRBV15
len: 15
CDR3nt: TGTGCCACCAGCAGGGGACGTGGGACCGCTGATACGCAGTATTTT
CDR3aa: CATSRGRGTADTQYF

d_gene: TRBD2
abundance: large
j_gene: TRBJ2-1
v_gene: TRBV2
len: 19
CDR3nt: TGTGCCAGCAGTGTGGGACTAGCGGGAGAGGGGTCCTCCTACAATGAGCAGTTCTTC
CDR3aa: CASSVGLAGEGSSYNEQFF

d_gene: .
abundance: .
j_gene: TRBJ2-7
v_gene: TRBV12-3/TRBV12-4
len: 15
CDR3nt: TGTGCCAGCAGTTTGATGGGCGGGCCTGGGAACGAGCAGTACTTC
CDR3aa: CASSLMGGPGNEQYF

d_gene: .
abundance: .
j_gene: TRBJ2-7
v_gene: TRBV11-3
len: 13
CDR3nt: TGTGCCAGCAGCTCTAGGACAGTATACGAGCAGTACTTC
CDR3aa: CASSSRTVYEQYF

d_gene: .
abundance: .
j_gene: TRBJ2-1
v_gene: TRBV5-3
len: 14
CDR3nt: TGTGCCAGTAGTCCAGCCATGGGGGGCTCCCAGCAGTTCTTC
CDR3aa: CASSPAMGGSQQFF

d_gene: .
abundance: few
j_gene: TRBJ1-1
v_gene: TRBV6-1
len: 15
CDR3nt: TGTGCCAGCAGTTCTTTGGACCCGGTAGACACTGAAGCTTTCTTT
CDR3aa: CASSSLDPVDTEAFF

d_gene: TRBD2
abundance: .
j_gene: TRBJ2-1
v_gene: TRBV6-1
len: 14
CDR3nt: TGTGCCAGCAGGACTAGCGGGACTGTCAATGAGCAGTTCTTC
CDR3aa: CASRTSGTVNEQFF

d_gene: .
abundance: few
j_gene: TRBJ2-3
v_gene: TRBV2
len: 15
CDR3nt: TGTGCCAGCAGTGACCCACAGGGAGGCACAGATACGCAGTATTTT
CDR3aa: CASSDPQGGTDTQYF

d_gene: .
abundance: few
j_gene: TRBJ1-1
v_gene: TRBV6-1
len: 14
CDR3nt: TGTGCCAGCAGTCCCGGGGGAGTGAACACTGAAGCTTTCTTT
CDR3aa: CASSPGGVNTEAFF

d_gene: TRBD1
abundance: medium-sized
j_gene: TRBJ2-5
v_gene: TRBV11-2
len: 15
CDR3nt: TGTGCCAGCAGCTTGGGGGACAGGGATCGGGAGACCCAGTACTTC
CDR3aa: CASSLGDRDRETQYF

d_gene: TRBD2
abundance: .
j_gene: TRBJ2-7
v_gene: TRBV5-6
len: 16
CDR3nt: TGTGCCAGCAGCTCCCATTTAGCGGGAGCGGCCTACGAGCAGTACTTC
CDR3aa: CASSSHLAGAAYEQYF

d_gene: .
abundance: .
j_gene: TRBJ2-1
v_gene: TRBV11-2
len: 13
CDR3nt: TGTGCCAGCAGCTTAGGCCCCTCCAATGAGCAGTTCTTC
CDR3aa: CASSLGPSNEQFF

d_gene: .
abundance: .
j_gene: TRBJ1-6
v_gene: TRBV19
len: 13
CDR3nt: TGTGCCAGTAGTACCGGGACAAGTTCACCCCTCCACTTT
CDR3aa: CASSTGTSSPLHF

d_gene: TRBD1
abundance: large
j_gene: TRBJ1-2
v_gene: TRBV20-1
len: 12
CDR3nt: TGCAGTGCTAGGAGGACAGGGAACGGCTACACCTTC
CDR3aa: CSARRTGNGYTF

d_gene: .
abundance: few
j_gene: TRBJ1-6
v_gene: TRBV6-1
len: 13
CDR3nt: TGTGCCACCCTACGGGGGAATAATTCACCCCTCCACTTT
CDR3aa: CATLRGNNSPLHF

d_gene: .
abundance: medium-sized
j_gene: TRBJ1-3
v_gene: TRBV7-9
len: 15
CDR3nt: TGTGCCAGCAGCTTAGGCAGCCGGTCTGGAAACACCATATATTTT
CDR3aa: CASSLGSRSGNTIYF

d_gene: TRBD2
abundance: .
j_gene: TRBJ2-7
v_gene: TRBV19
len: 14
CDR3nt: TGTGCCAGTAGTATGGGGCGGGAGCCCTACGAGCAGTACTTC
CDR3aa: CASSMGREPYEQYF

d_gene: .
abundance: .
j_gene: TRBJ2-7
v_gene: TRBV6-5
len: 13
CDR3nt: .
CDR3aa: CARSYSCCYEQYF

d_gene: TRBD2
abundance: few
j_gene: TRBJ2-7
v_gene: TRBV12-3/TRBV12-4
len: 14
CDR3nt: TGTGCCAGCAGATCAAGCGGGATCGACCACGAGCAGTACTTC
CDR3aa: CASRSSGIDHEQYF

d_gene: .
abundance: once
j_gene: TRBJ2-1
v_gene: TRBV18
len: 15
CDR3nt: TGTGCCAGCTACCCACCTCGGGGAAGTGGCAATGAGCAGTTCTTC
CDR3aa: CASYPPRGSGNEQFF

d_gene: TRBD1
abundance: large
j_gene: TRBJ1-2
v_gene: TRBV30
len: 13
CDR3nt: TGTGCCTGGAGCACGACAGGGGCGGCCGGCTACACCTTC
CDR3aa: CAWSTTGAAGYTF

d_gene: .
abundance: .
j_gene: TRBJ1-4
v_gene: TRBV7-2
len: 16
CDR3nt: TGTGCCAGCAGTCGGGGGGAAGCGGCAACTAATGAAAAACTGTTTTTT
CDR3aa: CASSRGEAATNEKLFF

d_gene: .
abundance: few
j_gene: TRBJ2-1
v_gene: TRBV7-9
len: 11
CDR3nt: TGTGCCAGCAGCTTCCTAGGTGAGCAGTTCTTC
CDR3aa: CASSFLGEQFF

d_gene: TRBD2
abundance: .
j_gene: TRBJ2-3
v_gene: TRBV28
len: 16
CDR3nt: TGTGCCAGCAGTTACATTAGCGGGAGAAGGGGAGATACGCAGTATTTT
CDR3aa: CASSYISGRRGDTQYF

d_gene: .
abundance: many
j_gene: TRBJ2-7
v_gene: TRBV7-9
len: 14
CDR3nt: TGTGCCAGCACAGGGAGGGGGTCTCTCTACGAGCAGTACTTC
CDR3aa: CASTGRGSLYEQYF

d_gene: TRBD2
abundance: .
j_gene: TRBJ2-7
v_gene: TRBV12-3/TRBV12-4
len: 13
CDR3nt: TGTGACAGCGCCCTAGCGGACTCCTACGAGCAGTACTTC
CDR3aa: CDSALADSYEQYF

d_gene: .
abundance: many
j_gene: TRBJ2-7
v_gene: TRBV18
len: 17
CDR3nt: TGTGCCAGCTCCCTAATGCGAGGGAGCGGCATTGGGGACGAGCAGTACTTC
CDR3aa: CASSLMRGSGIGDEQYF

d_gene: TRBD2
abundance: .
j_gene: TRBJ2-1
v_gene: TRBV20-1
len: 14
CDR3nt: TGCAGTGCTAGGGGCGGGAGCTCCTACAATGAGCAGTTCTTC
CDR3aa: CSARGGSSYNEQFF

d_gene: .
abundance: .
j_gene: TRBJ1-2
v_gene: TRBV6-1
len: 13
CDR3nt: TGTGCCAGCATAGACTGGGGGAACTATGGCTACACCTTC
CDR3aa: CASIDWGNYGYTF

d_gene: TRBD2
abundance: .
j_gene: TRBJ2-7
v_gene: TRBV7-9
len: 14
CDR3nt: TGTGCCAGCAGCAAACTAGCGGGAGTCGGCGAGCAGTACTTC
CDR3aa: CASSKLAGVGEQYF

d_gene: .
abundance: .
j_gene: TRBJ2-2
v_gene: TRBV6-4
len: 13
CDR3nt: TGTGCCAGCAGTGGGGGGAACACCGGGGAGCTGTTTTTT
CDR3aa: CASSGGNTGELFF

d_gene: .
abundance: medium-sized
j_gene: TRBJ1-5
v_gene: TRBV19
len: 12
CDR3nt: TGTGCCAGTAATTGGGAGCGTCAGCCCCAGCATTTT
CDR3aa: CASNWERQPQHF

d_gene: TRBD1
abundance: few
j_gene: TRBJ2-7
v_gene: TRBV6-1
len: 17
CDR3nt: TGTGCCAGCAGTGAATATTGGGGGACAGGGGTGGGGTACGAGCAGTACTTC
CDR3aa: CASSEYWGTGVGYEQYF

d_gene: TRBD2
abundance: .
j_gene: TRBJ2-2
v_gene: TRBV2
len: 20
CDR3nt: TGTGCCAGCAGTGAAGGAGGACTAGCGGGGGGAAAGGCGGACACCGGGGAGCTGTTTTTT
CDR3aa: CASSEGGLAGGKADTGELFF

d_gene: .
abundance: medium-sized
j_gene: TRBJ1-5
v_gene: TRBV28
len: 12
CDR3nt: TGTGCCAGCAGACATAGCAATCAGCCCCAGCATTTT
CDR3aa: CASRHSNQPQHF

d_gene: TRBD2
abundance: .
j_gene: TRBJ2-3
v_gene: TRBV2
len: 17
CDR3nt: TGCGCCAGCATTCGCGGACTAGCGCAAACTAGCACAGATACGCAGTATTTT
CDR3aa: CASIRGLAQTSTDTQYF

d_gene: TRBD2
abundance: .
j_gene: TRBJ2-7
v_gene: TRBV20-1
len: 15
CDR3nt: TGCAGTGCTAGAGATAGGACTAGCGGGATTCGCGAGCAGTACTTC
CDR3aa: CSARDRTSGIREQYF

d_gene: TRBD1
abundance: medium-sized
j_gene: TRBJ2-1
v_gene: TRBV24-1
len: 14
CDR3nt: TGTGCCACCAGTGCACTCGACAGGGGCAATGAGCAGTTCTTC
CDR3aa: CATSALDRGNEQFF

d_gene: TRBD2
abundance: .
j_gene: TRBJ2-2
v_gene: TRBV6-5
len: 14
CDR3nt: TGTGCCAGCAGTTCGACTAGCGGCGGCGGGGAGCTGTTTTTT
CDR3aa: CASSSTSGGGELFF

d_gene: .
abundance: once
j_gene: TRBJ2-3
v_gene: TRBV20-1
len: 15
CDR3nt: TGCAGTGCTAGTTTCCGGGGCCTACAGGGAGATACGCAGTATTTT
CDR3aa: CSASFRGLQGDTQYF

d_gene: TRBD2
abundance: .
j_gene: TRBJ2-1
v_gene: TRBV4-3
len: 15
CDR3nt: TGCGCCAGCAGCCGAGGGACTAGCGGGGCAAATGAGCGGTTCTTC
CDR3aa: CASSRGTSGANERFF

d_gene: TRBD1
abundance: .
j_gene: TRBJ2-7
v_gene: TRBV4-1
len: 15
CDR3nt: TGCGCCAGCAGCCCGAGAGCAGGGGGTTCCTACGAGCAGTACTTC
CDR3aa: CASSPRAGGSYEQYF

d_gene: .
abundance: medium-sized
j_gene: TRBJ1-2
v_gene: TRBV7-9
len: 12
CDR3nt: TGTGCCAGCAGCTTTTGGGGAGGTGGCTACACCTTC
CDR3aa: CASSFWGGGYTF

d_gene: .
abundance: .
j_gene: TRBJ2-2
v_gene: TRBV30
len: 16
CDR3nt: TGTGCCTGGAGTGGCAACCTAGGACAGAACACTGGGGAGCTGTTTTTT
CDR3aa: CAWSGNLGQNTGELFF

d_gene: .
abundance: .
j_gene: TRBJ1-1
v_gene: TRBV5-1
len: 14
CDR3nt: TGCGCCAGCAGCTTGTGGGGGGGCGGCACTGAAGCTTTCTTT
CDR3aa: CASSLWGGGTEAFF

d_gene: .
abundance: .
j_gene: TRBJ1-2
v_gene: TRBV2
len: 13
CDR3nt: TGTGCCAGCAGACAGGATTGGGACTATGGCTACACCTTC
CDR3aa: CASRQDWDYGYTF

d_gene: .
abundance: .
j_gene: TRBJ1-5
v_gene: TRBV20-1
len: 13
CDR3nt: TGCAGTGCTAGACCACAGGAGAATCAGCCCCAGCATTTT
CDR3aa: CSARPQENQPQHF

d_gene: .
abundance: few
j_gene: TRBJ2-3
v_gene: TRBV5-1
len: 13
CDR3nt: TGCGCCAGCAGCTTGGGGTCAGTTGATACGCAGTATTTT
CDR3aa: CASSLGSVDTQYF

d_gene: TRBD2
abundance: .
j_gene: TRBJ2-3
v_gene: TRBV20-1
len: 14
CDR3nt: TGCAGTGCTAGTAGCGGGAGTAACACAGATACGCAGTATTTT
CDR3aa: CSASSGSNTDTQYF

d_gene: .
abundance: medium-sized
j_gene: TRBJ2-2
v_gene: TRBV20-1
len: 12
CDR3nt: TGCAGTGCACCGATCTACACCGGGGAGCTGTTTTTT
CDR3aa: CSAPIYTGELFF